The present T cell receptor beta chain was sequenced within a study of blood T cell repertoires in COVID-19. In the study overall: Whether acute or convalescent, the COVID-19 samples came from the United States, Italy and Spain. PBMCs, B-cell-depleted T cells, or T cells provided the cDNA or gDNA that made up the material.

The CDR3 has 12 amino acids. The Seattle site enrolled patients during active infection and followed them longitudinally. The data were produced by immunoSEQ multiplex PCR, yet TCRdb's version contains in-frame clones alone and is incomplete. Among 150,000 to 180,000 clones listed, about 85% were seen once. This sequence was found in a man aged 55 to 70 with COVID-19, enrolled during active disease. The chain employs TRBV12-3 or TRBV12-4 and TRBJ1-2; D might be TRBD1 (5 bases). Sequencing was done on a sample of peripheral blood. CDR3 amino acids: CADVDRRDGYTF. The CDR3 DNA reads TGTGCTGACGTAGACAGAAGAGATGGCTACACCTTC.